Reported below is one T cell receptor (beta chain). Its antigen is not identified. The source of the sample is a study of CD8 T cells in ankylosing spondylitis. General study results and limits: As for the disease-linked clones, they showed a CD8+ phenotype and occurred at relatively low frequencies in peripheral blood. What appeared characteristic of ankylosing spondylitis blood was a TCR beta motif of eight highly homologous variants. There was reportedly significant enrichment of clones that were disease-linked in matched ankylosing spondylitis synovial fluid.

Each TCR beta library was made by quantitative 5'-RACE that incorporated molecular barcodes. TCRdb passed the 5' RACE reads through MiXCR, listing each CDR3 protein once. Of about 190,000 distinct CDR3 sequences in the sample, around 13% are singletons; the top ten hold more than 9.5%. The sequencing input was blood, either unsorted or a sorted T cell fraction (not recorded which). The TCR comes from a female donor with ankylosing spondylitis or in good health (not recorded which).

The CDR3: CAWSDLTPYGYTF. Here the CDR3 DNA reads TGTGCCTGGAGTGATCTAACACCCTATGGCTACACCTTC. The V gene is TRBV30, the J gene TRBJ1-2, with D hard to call. The CDR3 contains 13 residues. Trimming took 1 base from V and 4 from J, leaving 10 bases between them. The germline V gene has CDR1 GTSNPN and CDR2 SVGIG (reference sequence).